Below are 19 T cell receptor beta chains sequenced from a single sample in a study of OX40 agonist ivuxolimab in advanced cancers. Sequencing was performed with immunoSEQ multiplex PCR; in TCRdb, only in-frame clones are kept and a portion is missing. The repertoire holds some 70,000 clones, with approximately 86% as singletons. This specimen was CD4+ or CD8+ T cells sorted from blood, taken in a trial of the OX40 agonist ivuxolimab. All receptors come from an adult with an advanced solid tumor such as melanoma, head and neck, liver or kidney cancer.

This clone was seen a single time. The chain is built from TRBV28 and TRBJ2-5; 7 bases fit TRBD1. This CDR3 has 13 residues. V shed 7 bases and J 2 bases; nucleotides not matched to a gene: 4. The germline V gene has CDR1 MDHEN and CDR2 SYDVKM. CDR3 DNA: TGTGCCAGCACCGACAGGGTACAAGAGACCCAGTACTTC. This codes for CASTDRVQETQYF.

This chain connects TRBV28 to TRBJ2-2; TRBD2 matches 8 bases. CDR3 length: 14 amino acids. The J segment lost 5 bases and the V segment lost 4 bases, leaving 3 bases of the junction unmatched. Germline lookup yields CDR1 MDHEN and CDR2 SYDVKM. CDR3 sequence reads: CASSSSGSTGELFF. CDR3 DNA sequence: TGTGCCAGCAGTTCCAGCGGGAGTACCGGGGAGCTGTTTTTT.

The chain uses TRBV5-6 and TRBJ2-7; D is perhaps TRBD1 (6 bases). V was clipped by 4 bases and J by 0 bases, with 8 bases between them. The CDR3 is 13 amino acids. The germline V gene has CDR1 SGHDT and CDR2 YYEEEE. The CDR3 sequence: CASSRDNSYEQYF. The CDR3 region has the DNA TGTGCCAGCAGCCGGGACAACTCCTACGAGCAGTACTTC.

This rearrangement joins TRBV5-4 to TRBJ1-1, with D maybe TRBD1 (5 bases). Trimming cost V 0 bases and J 0 bases, with 9 bases left between them. The CDR3 consists of 15 residues. CDR1 is SGHNT, CDR2 YYREEE, per germline (reference sequence). CDR3 in DNA: TGTGCCAGCAGCTTGGAGACAGCCATGAACACTGAAGCTTTCTTT. Residues: CASSLETAMNTEAFF. Looking up the rest from reference TRBV5-4 and TRBJ1-1 gives the full variable domain: ETGVTQSPTHLIKTRGQQVTLRCSSQSGHNTVSWYQQALGQGPQFIFQYYREEENGRGNFPPRFSGLQFPNYSSELNVNALELDDSALYLCASSLETAMNTEAFFGQGTRLTVV.

In the case of this clone: The identical CDR3 is also encoded by other nucleotide sequences in the sample. The chain recombines TRBV6-6 with TRBJ1-3, with 8 bases identical to TRBD1. After removal of 5 bases from V and 0 bases from J, the junction contained 6 bases not matched to a gene. This CDR3 is 16 amino acids long. CDR1 is MNHNY, CDR2 SVGAGI, per germline (reference sequence). The CDR3 DNA follows: TGTGCCAGCAGTAAAGGACAGGGCCTCTCTGGAAACACCATATATTTT. This encodes CASSKGQGLSGNTIYF.

The gene calls are TRBV28 and TRBJ1-2; D gene uncertain. Trimming shortened V by 7 bases and J by 4 bases, and 13 bases separated the two germline ends. CDR1 and CDR2 (germline): MDHEN, SYDVKM. CDR3 length: 13 residues. Here the CDR3 reads CASMTGSGYGYTF. CDR3 DNA sequence: TGTGCCAGCATGACGGGTTCTGGCTATGGCTACACCTTC.

This chain links TRBV6-5 with TRBJ1-3; perhaps TRBD1 as D (5 bases). The CDR3 loop spans 14 amino acids. CDR1 is MNHEY, CDR2 SVGAGI, per germline. Trimming pared 6 bases from V and 7 bases from J, leaving 16 bases between. Here the CDR3 reads CASRPPGLTNTIYF. The DNA of the CDR3 is TGTGCCAGCAGGCCCCCGGGGCTGACGAACACCATATATTTT.

This clone showed up just a few times. The chain joins TRBV19 to TRBJ1-5; tentatively, D is TRBD1 (6 bases). The CDR3 spans 15 residues. Trimming took off 4 bases at V and 1 base at J, with 11 bases between the two ends. Germline loops: CDR1 LNHDA, CDR2 SQIVND (reference sequence). The CDR3, as DNA: TGTGCCAGTAGTAAGAGGGGGTTAAGCAATCAGCCCCAGCATTTT. Translated, it gives CASSKRGLSNQPQHF.

The chain carries TRBV4-1 and TRBJ1-5; TRBD1 is a possible D gene (5 bases). Germline loops: CDR1 MGHRA, CDR2 YSYEKL. The CDR3 contains 16 residues. The V end was cut by 1 base, the J end by 0 bases, with 10 bases between. For the CDR3, the DNA is TGCGCCAGCAGCCAAGGATGGGGCTTTAGCAATCAGCCCCAGCATTTT. Translating it yields CASSQGWGFSNQPQHF.

The chain is built from TRBV7-2 and TRBJ1-2, with D uncertain. This CDR3 has 14 amino acids. V lost 4 bases and J lost 5, with 14 bases in between. The germline V gene encodes CDR1 SGHTA and CDR2 FQGNSA. CDR3 loop: CASSSPTLTYGYTF. CDR3 DNA sequence: TGTGCCAGCAGCTCTCCCACGTTAACTTATGGCTACACCTTC.

V and J are TRBV5-1 and TRBJ1-5; D call uncertain. Germline CDR1 SGHRS, CDR2 YFSETQ. The CDR3 spans 13 residues. The germline V and J ends were trimmed by 2 bases and 4 bases, with 7 bases remaining between them. The CDR3 bases are TGCGCCAGCAGCTTAGATCCGAATCAGCCCCAGCATTTT. Translation: CASSLDPNQPQHF.

The chain uses TRBV6-6 and TRBJ1-1; no firm D call. CDR1 is MNHNY and CDR2 is SVGAGI in the germline V gene (reference sequence). The CDR3 spans 15 residues. Trimming left V 6 bases short and J 0 bases short, with 14 bases between. The CDR3 loop reads CASSLPPGMNTEAFF. As DNA, the CDR3 is TGTGCCAGCAGCCTCCCACCGGGGATGAACACTGAAGCTTTCTTT.

In this sample, this clone turned up many times. This chain connects TRBV6-6 to TRBJ2-7; D possibly corresponds to TRBD1 (5 bases). The CDR3 extends over 14 amino acids. V shed 0 bases and J shed 5 bases, with 11 bases lying between them. Per the germline V gene, CDR1 is MNHNY and CDR2 is SVGAGI (reference sequence). The CDR3 DNA sequence: TGTGCCAGCAGTTACTCTCCGGAGACAGACGAGCAGTACTTC. Amino acid sequence: CASSYSPETDEQYF.

The chain couples TRBV6-5 to TRBJ2-1; unclear D gene. The CDR3 is made up of 13 amino acids. Germline assignment: CDR1 MNHEY and CDR2 SVGAGI. Trimming removed 4 bases from V and 10 bases from J, with 14 bases in between. The CDR3 DNA follows: TGTGCCAGCAGTTCTCCGTCGGGCAGGGAGCAGTTCTTC. It specifies CASSSPSGREQFF.

V gene TRBV25-1 combines with J gene TRBJ1-1; D unresolved. CDR1 and CDR2 from the germline V gene are MGHDK and SYGVNS. The CDR3 totals 12 residues. Trimming took 10 bases from V and 2 from J, leaving 11 bases between them. CDR3 DNA sequence: TGTGCCACCACGGGGATTAACACTGAAGCTTTCTTT. Amino acid sequence: CATTGINTEAFF.

The chain recombines TRBV10-2 with TRBJ1-1; 7 bases agree with TRBD1. Trimming took 3 bases from V and 0 from J; bases not matched to a gene: 7. The CDR3 is made up of 16 amino acids. Germline CDR1 is WSHSY and CDR2 is SAAADI. This chain's CDR3 is CASSDRTGGMNTEAFF. In nucleotides, the CDR3 is TGCGCCAGCAGTGATAGGACAGGCGGCATGAACACTGAAGCTTTCTTT.

V is TRBV2 and J is TRBJ2-2; D gene unclear. Germline CDR1 and CDR2: SNHLY and FYNNEI. Trimming removed 3 bases at V and 6 bases at J, with 11 bases between. The CDR3 runs to 14 residues. The CDR3 loop reads CASSDPVGAGELFF. CDR3 coding DNA: TGTGCCAGCAGTGACCCTGTTGGGGCCGGGGAGCTGTTTTTT.

Comment on this clone: Other DNA sequences in this sample translate to the same CDR3. The gene calls are TRBV7-9 and TRBJ2-1, with D possibly TRBD2 on 5 matching bases. The CDR3 has 19 residues. Trimming took 5 bases from V and 0 from J, leaving 23 bases between them. Germline V gene lookup returns CDR1 SEHNR and CDR2 FQNEAQ (reference sequence). The CDR3 spells CASSPSVRASKSSYNEQFF. The CDR3 DNA reads TGTGCCAGCAGCCCCTCCGTGAGAGCTAGCAAGAGCTCCTACAATGAGCAGTTCTTC.

The chain recombines TRBV2 with TRBJ2-2; D is uncertain. There are 13 residues in the CDR3. Trimming shortened V by 6 bases and J by 2 bases, and 7 bases separated the two germline ends. Germline lookup yields CDR1 SNHLY and CDR2 FYNNEI. CDR3 residues: CASRDLNTGELFF. Written as DNA, the CDR3 is TGTGCCAGCAGGGACCTAAACACCGGGGAGCTGTTTTTT. Full variable domain (remainder filled in from reference TRBV2 and TRBJ2-2): EPEVTQTPSHQVTQMGQEVILRCVPISNHLYFYWYRQILGQKVEFLVSFYNNEISEKSEIFDDQFSVERPDGSNFTLKIRSTKLEDSAMYFCASRDLNTGELFFGEGSRLTVL.